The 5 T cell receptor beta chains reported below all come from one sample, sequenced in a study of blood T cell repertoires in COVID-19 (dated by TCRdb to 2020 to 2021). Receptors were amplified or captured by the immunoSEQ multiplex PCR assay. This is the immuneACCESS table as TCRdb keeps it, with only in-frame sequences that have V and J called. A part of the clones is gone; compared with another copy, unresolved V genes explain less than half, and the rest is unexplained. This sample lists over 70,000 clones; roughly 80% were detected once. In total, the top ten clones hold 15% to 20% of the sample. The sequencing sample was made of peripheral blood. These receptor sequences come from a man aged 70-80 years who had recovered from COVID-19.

The CDR3 sequence: CASSFPSGQGNIQYF. As DNA, the CDR3 is TGTGCCAGCAGCTTTCCCTCGGGACAGGGAAACATTCAGTACTTC. V and J are TRBV11-3 and TRBJ2-4; 9 bases align to TRBD1. The junction had 6 bases not matched to a gene; V was cut back by 3 bases and J by 6 bases. The CDR3 has 15 amino acids. CDR1 and CDR2 (germline): SGHNT, YENEEA.

CDR3 sequence (DNA): TGTGCCAGCAGCTTTACGCAGGGCAATCAGCCCCAGCATTTT. Encoded protein: CASSFTQGNQPQHF. The V call is TRBV7-2, the J call TRBJ1-5; D gene uncertain. The V end was cut by 3 bases, the J end by 2 bases, with 8 bases between. This CDR3 contains 14 residues. Germline CDR1 reads SGHTA; CDR2 reads FQGNSA.

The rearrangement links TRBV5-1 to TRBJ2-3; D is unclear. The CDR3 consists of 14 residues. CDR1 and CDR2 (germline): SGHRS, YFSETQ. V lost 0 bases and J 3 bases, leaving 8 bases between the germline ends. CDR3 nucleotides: TGCGCCAGCAGCTTGGACAGATCAACAGATACGCAGTATTTT. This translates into CASSLDRSTDTQYF.

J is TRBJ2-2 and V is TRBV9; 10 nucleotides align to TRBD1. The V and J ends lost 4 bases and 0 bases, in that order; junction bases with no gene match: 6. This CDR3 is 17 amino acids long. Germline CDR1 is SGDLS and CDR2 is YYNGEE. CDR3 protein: CASSPGQGGTNTGELFF. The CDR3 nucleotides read TGTGCCAGCAGCCCCGGACAGGGGGGAACGAACACCGGGGAGCTGTTTTTT.

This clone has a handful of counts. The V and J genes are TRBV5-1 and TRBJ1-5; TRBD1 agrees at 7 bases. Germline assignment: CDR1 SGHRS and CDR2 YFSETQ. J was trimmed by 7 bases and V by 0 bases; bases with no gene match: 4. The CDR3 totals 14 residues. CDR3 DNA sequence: TGCGCCAGCAGCTTGGTGGGACAGATCCAGCCCCAGCATTTT. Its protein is CASSLVGQIQPQHF.